These 11 T cell receptor beta chains share one sample of origin, sequenced in a study of low-dose radiotherapy and immunotherapy resistance in tumors. Time point noted: after trial treatment. Described treatment: LDRT plus nivolumab, ipilimumab, low-dose cyclophosphamide and aspirin (RACIN trial). Gene-specific TRAV and TRBV primers were used for first-strand cDNA, covering alpha and beta chains. TCR amplification used roughly 18 PCR cycles, a constant-region primer and a V-primer adapter. TCRdb re-derived calls from the reads in MiXCR, one entry per CDR3 protein. The table includes approximately 100,000 distinct CDR3 sequences, roughly 20% detected once. The material sequenced was PBMCs, taken after low-dose radiotherapy plus immunotherapy. The receptors stem from a male donor with prostate cancer.

This clonotype was picked up a small number of times. V gene TRBV6-5 combines with J gene TRBJ1-1, with TRBD1 as a possible D gene (5 bases). The CDR3 extends over 13 amino acids. V lost 2 bases and J 8 bases, leaving 12 bases between the germline ends. Germline V gene lookup returns CDR1 MNHEY and CDR2 SVGAGI. CDR3: CASSYPGVTEAFF. The CDR3 region has the DNA TGTGCCAGCAGTTACCCGGGGGTAACGGAAGCTTTCTTT.

At least ten counts were recorded for this clonotype. The chain is built from TRBV20-1 and TRBJ1-5; 9 bases are a match to TRBD1. The V gene end was trimmed by 4 bases and the J gene end by 1 base; junction bases not matched to a gene: 8. The germline V gene encodes CDR1 DFQATT and CDR2 SNEGSKA (reference sequence). The CDR3 runs to 16 residues. The chain's CDR3 is CSATGTGYRSNQPQHF. CDR3 in DNA: TGCAGTGCTACCGGGACAGGGTATAGGAGCAATCAGCCCCAGCATTTT.

This clonotype was picked up many times. The genes are TRBV24-1 and TRBJ2-3; 7 bases match TRBD1. Losses at the gene ends were 10 bases for V and 0 bases for J; bases not matched to a gene: 3. This CDR3 spans 13 amino acids. Germline V gene sequence: CDR1 KGHDR, CDR2 SFDVKD. The CDR3 DNA is TGTGCCACGGGGACAGCTAGCACAGATACGCAGTATTTT. Protein: CATGTASTDTQYF.

A note on this clonotype: It differs at one base from a far larger clone, so likely a read error. The chain links TRBV6-1 to TRBJ2-3, with 7 positions matching TRBD1. With 7 bases clipped from V and 10 bases from J, the junction kept 14 bases outside the gene matches. Germline values: CDR1 MNHNS, CDR2 SASEGT. The CDR3 loop spans 14 amino acids. This chain's CDR3 is CASTPEGAADAQYF. In nucleotides, the CDR3 is TGTGCCAGCACCCCCGAGGGGGCGGCGGATGCGCAGTATTTT.

The chain combines TRBV5-1 with TRBJ2-7; 9 bases align to TRBD1. This CDR3 is built from 15 residues. Losses at the gene ends were 2 bases for V and 6 bases for J; bases not matched to a gene: 9. Per the germline V gene, CDR1 is SGHRS and CDR2 is YFSETQ. The CDR3 reads CASSLPGQGKREQYF. The CDR3 DNA follows: TGCGCCAGCAGCTTACCTGGACAGGGGAAGCGCGAGCAGTACTTC.

This clonotype has a handful of counts. A far larger clone lies a single base away; this is likely a read error. The chain joins TRBV11-2 to TRBJ2-4; 7 positions agree with TRBD2. There are 17 residues in the CDR3. In germline, CDR1 is SGHAT, CDR2 FQNNGV. J lost 13 bases, V lost 2 bases, and 20 bases had no gene match. The chain's CDR3 is CASSLRRGNSHQDEQYF. The CDR3 coding sequence is TGTGCCAGCAGCTTAAGGCGGGGGAATAGCCATCAAGATGAGCAGTACTTC.

As for this clonotype: A far larger clone is off by one base, so a read error is likely. The chain employs TRBV9 and TRBJ2-1; 12 bases line up with TRBD1. The CDR3 extends over 15 amino acids. Germline CDR1 SGDLS, CDR2 YYNGEE. V was clipped by 3 bases and J by 10 bases; unmatched bases: 8. The CDR3 DNA follows: TGTGCCAGCAGCGCCGCGGGACAGGGGGCATCCGAGCAGTTCTTC. Protein product: CASSAAGQGASEQFF.

The table lists this clonotype with many counts. The chain recombines TRBV7-9 with TRBJ2-7; the match to TRBD2 covers 10 bases. V gave up 5 bases and J gave up 5 bases; unmatched junction bases: 15. The CDR3 spans 17 residues. Germline CDR1 SEHNR, CDR2 FQNEAQ (reference sequence). This chain's CDR3 is CASSPRPLAGWKDEQYF. DNA for the CDR3: TGTGCCAGCAGCCCACGCCCACTAGCGGGGTGGAAGGACGAGCAGTACTTC.

The sample holds many counts of this clonotype. The V call is TRBV5-1, the J call TRBJ1-5; unclear D gene. This CDR3 spans 13 amino acids. The germline V gene encodes CDR1 SGHRS and CDR2 YFSETQ. The germline V and J ends were trimmed by 4 bases and 5 bases, with 10 bases remaining between them. For the CDR3, the DNA is TGCGCCAGCAGCCCCTCCACTGATCAGCCCCAGCATTTT. It translates to CASSPSTDQPQHF.

This clonotype has ten or more counts. The chain uses TRBV7-8 and TRBJ2-2; D gene uncertain. V lost 8 bases and J 0 bases, leaving 4 bases between the germline ends. The CDR3 totals 12 residues. In germline, CDR1 is SGHVS, CDR2 FQNEAQ. In nucleotides, the CDR3 is TGTGCCAGCGGGCCGAACACCGGGGAGCTGTTTTTT. Protein: CASGPNTGELFF.

As for this clonotype: A far larger clone is one base from this, pointing to a likely read error. The V call is TRBV5-3, the J call TRBJ2-3; D unclear. TRBV5-3 is identified as an open reading frame with a role that is uncertain. The CDR3 is 16 residues long. The CDR3 coding sequence is TGTGCCAGCAGCTTGGCGTGTGGAATTGCGGCAGATACGCAGTATTTT. This translates into CASSLACGIAADTQYF.